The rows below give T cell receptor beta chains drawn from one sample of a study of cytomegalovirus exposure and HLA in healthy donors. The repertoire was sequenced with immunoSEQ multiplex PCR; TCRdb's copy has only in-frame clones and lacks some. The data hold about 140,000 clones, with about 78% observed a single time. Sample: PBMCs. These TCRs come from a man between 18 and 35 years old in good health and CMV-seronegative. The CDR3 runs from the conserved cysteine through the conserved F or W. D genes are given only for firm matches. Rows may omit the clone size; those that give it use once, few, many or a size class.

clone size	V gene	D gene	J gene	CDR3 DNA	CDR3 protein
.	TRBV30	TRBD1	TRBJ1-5	TGTGCCTGGAGGGCAGGGGGGAGAATGGGTCAGCCCCAGCATTTT	CAWRAGGRMGQPQHF
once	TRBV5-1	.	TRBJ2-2	TGCGCCAGCAGCTTGGGCAGGGTTATTACCGGGGAGCTGTTTTTT	CASSLGRVITGELFF
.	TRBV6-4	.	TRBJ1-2	TGTGCCAGCAGTGACTGGGGGCTTGGCTACACCTTC	CASSDWGLGYTF
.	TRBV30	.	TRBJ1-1	TGTGCCTGGAGGCCGCAGGGAAGGAACACTGAAGCTTTCTTT	CAWRPQGRNTEAFF
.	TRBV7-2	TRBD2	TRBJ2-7	TGTGCCAGCAGCTTAGATGGGGGGGGGAGCATGAAGCAGTACTTC	CASSLDGGGSMKQYF
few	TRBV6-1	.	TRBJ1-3	TGTGCCAGCAGTGAACAGGGTTTGGGAAACACCATATATTTT	CASSEQGLGNTIYF
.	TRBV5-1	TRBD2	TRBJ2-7	TGCGCCAGCAGCGACGCTAGCGGGGGGGAGTACGAGCAGTACTTC	CASSDASGGEYEQYF
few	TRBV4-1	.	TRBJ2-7	TGCGCCAGCAGCCGATCAGGGTCCGATTCCTACGAGCAGTACTTC	CASSRSGSDSYEQYF
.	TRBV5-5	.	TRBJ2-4	TGTGCCAGCAGCTTGGAGCGAAAAAACATTCAGTACTTC	CASSLERKNIQYF
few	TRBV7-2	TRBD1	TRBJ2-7	TGTGCCAGCAGCCGGGACAGGAGCTCCTACGAGCAGTACTTC	CASSRDRSSYEQYF
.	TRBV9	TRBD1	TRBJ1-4	TGTGCCAGCAGCGCCACCGGACAGGGGTTTGGTGAAAAACTGTTTTTT	CASSATGQGFGEKLFF
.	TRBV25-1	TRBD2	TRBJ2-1	TGTGCCAGCAGTGAGCTAGCGGGAGGGAGTAGTAATGAGCAGTTCTTC	CASSELAGGSSNEQFF
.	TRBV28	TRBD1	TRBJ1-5	TGTGCCAGCAGTTTAGGGCCGGGACAGGGGGGGATTGCGAGCAATCAGCCCCAGCATTTT	CASSLGPGQGGIASNQPQHF
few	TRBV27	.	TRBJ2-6	TGTGCCAGCAGCCCTTCAATAGTACTCCCCCTCCACGTCCTGACTTTC	CASSPSIVLPLHVLTF
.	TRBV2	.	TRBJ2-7	TGTGCCAGCAGTGAGGGCGAGCAGTACTTC	CASSEGEQYF
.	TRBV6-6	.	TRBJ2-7	TGTGCCTCCCTCCCGGGGTCAGGCTACGAGCAGTACTTC	CASLPGSGYEQYF
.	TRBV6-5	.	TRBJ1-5	TGTGCCAGCGCGCAGGGAGGGAATCAGCCCCAGCATTTT	CASAQGGNQPQHF
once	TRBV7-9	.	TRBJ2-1	TGTGCCAGCAGCCCAGCAGGGTTCGCCTACAATGAGCAGTTCTTC	CASSPAGFAYNEQFF
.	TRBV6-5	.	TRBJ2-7	TGTGCCAGCAGTTACGGGCCGAGCTCCTACGAGCAGTACTTC	CASSYGPSSYEQYF
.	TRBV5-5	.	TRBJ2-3	TGTGCCAGCAGCTTGGTGTCGGGGGGCACCCCAGATACGCAGTATTTT	CASSLVSGGTPDTQYF